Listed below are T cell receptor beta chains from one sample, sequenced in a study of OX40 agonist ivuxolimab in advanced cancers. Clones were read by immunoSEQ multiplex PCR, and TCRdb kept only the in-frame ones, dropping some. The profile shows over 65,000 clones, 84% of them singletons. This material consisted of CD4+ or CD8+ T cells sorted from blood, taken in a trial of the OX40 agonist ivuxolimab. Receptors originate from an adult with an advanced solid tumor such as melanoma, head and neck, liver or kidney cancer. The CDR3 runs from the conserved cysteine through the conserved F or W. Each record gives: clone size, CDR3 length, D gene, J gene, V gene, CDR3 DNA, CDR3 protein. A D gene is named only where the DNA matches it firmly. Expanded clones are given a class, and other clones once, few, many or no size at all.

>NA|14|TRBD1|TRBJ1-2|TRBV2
TGTGCCAGCAGGGGGGACAGTTTTAACTATGGCTACACCTTC
CASRGDSFNYGYTF
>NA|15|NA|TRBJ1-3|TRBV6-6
TGTGCCAGCAGTGACCGGGTCACCTCTGGAAACACCATATATTTT
CASSDRVTSGNTIYF
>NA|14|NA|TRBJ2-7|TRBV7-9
TGTGCCAGCAGTAAGGGAGGCAGCTCCTACGAGCAGTACTTC
CASSKGGSSYEQYF
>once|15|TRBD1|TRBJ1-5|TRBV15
TGTGCCACCAGCAGGCAACAGGGGGGCAATCAGCCCCAGCATTTT
CATSRQQGGNQPQHF
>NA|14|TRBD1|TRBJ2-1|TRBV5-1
TGCGCCAGCGCGAACAGGGGTTCCTACAATGAGCAGTTCTTC
CASANRGSYNEQFF
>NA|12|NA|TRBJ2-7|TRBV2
TGTGCCAGTGAGATGACCTCCTACGAGCAGTACTTC
CASEMTSYEQYF
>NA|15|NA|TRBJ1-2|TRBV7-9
TGTGCCAGCAGCTGGGATAAAGTTTCTAACTATGGCTACACCTTC
CASSWDKVSNYGYTF
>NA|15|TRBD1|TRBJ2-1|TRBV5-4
TGTGCCAGCGCCGACAGGGCTCAACCCCACAATGAGCAGTTCTTC
CASADRAQPHNEQFF
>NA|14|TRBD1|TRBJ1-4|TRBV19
TGTGCCAGCCGAAGGGGGACAGTTAATGAAAAACTGTTTTTT
CASRRGTVNEKLFF
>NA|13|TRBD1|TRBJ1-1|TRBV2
TGTGCCAGCAGTCCACAGGGGGAGGTTGAAGCTTTCTTT
CASSPQGEVEAFF
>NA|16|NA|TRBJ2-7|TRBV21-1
TGTGCCAGCAGCAAAGGGGGTGACAGGGAGGACTACGAGCAGTACTTC
CASSKGGDREDYEQYF
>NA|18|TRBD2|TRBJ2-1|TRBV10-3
TGTGCCATCAGTGAGCACCCCCGACTAGCGGGGGGGGACAATGAGCAGTTCTTC
CAISEHPRLAGGDNEQFF
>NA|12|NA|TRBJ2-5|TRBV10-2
TGCGCCAGCAGTGCCCCTCAAGAGACCCAGTACTTC
CASSAPQETQYF
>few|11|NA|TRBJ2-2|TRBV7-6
TGTGCCAGCACTCACACCGGGGAGCTGTTTTTT
CASTHTGELFF
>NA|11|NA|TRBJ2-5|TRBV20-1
TGCAGTGCTTCCAATCAAGAGACCCAGTACTTC
CSASNQETQYF
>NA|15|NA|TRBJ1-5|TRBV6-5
TGTGCCAGCAGTTACACCCCTTCCAGCAATCAGCCCCAGCATTTT
CASSYTPSSNQPQHF
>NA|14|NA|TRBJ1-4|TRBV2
TGTGCCAGCAGTGAATTGGGGGCCCGTGAAAAACTGTTTTTT
CASSELGAREKLFF
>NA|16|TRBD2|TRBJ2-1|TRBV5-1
TGCGCCAGCAGCGTGGGGGGCGGGAGGTCCTACAATGAGCAGTTCTTC
CASSVGGGRSYNEQFF
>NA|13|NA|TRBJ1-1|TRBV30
TGTGCCTGGAGTTTGGGGGCAGGCACTGAAGCTTTCTTT
CAWSLGAGTEAFF
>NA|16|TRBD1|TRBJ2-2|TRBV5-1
TGCGCCAGCAGCGGGGGCGGACAGGGTTTAATCGGGGAGCTGTTTTTT
CASSGGGQGLIGELFF
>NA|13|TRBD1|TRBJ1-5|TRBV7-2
TGTGCCAGCAGGGGACAGGGAAATCAGCCCCAGCATTTT
CASRGQGNQPQHF
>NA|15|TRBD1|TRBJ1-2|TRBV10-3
TGTGCCATCAGGGAAGACGACAGGGGACGTGTCGGCTACACCTTC
CAIREDDRGRVGYTF
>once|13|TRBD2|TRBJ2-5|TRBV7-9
TGTGCCAGCAGCCGGCGGGGGGGAGAGACCCAGTACTTC
CASSRRGGETQYF
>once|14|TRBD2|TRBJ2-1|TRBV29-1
TGCAGCGTTGTGGGACTAGCTCTTTACAATGAGCAGTTCTTC
CSVVGLALYNEQFF
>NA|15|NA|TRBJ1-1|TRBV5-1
TGCGCCAGCAGTTCCGGACCGATGGGTGGCACTGAAGCTTTCTTT
CASSSGPMGGTEAFF
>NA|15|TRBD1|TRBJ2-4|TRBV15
TGTGCCACCAGCAGAGACCGGGACAGGGCCAACATTCAGTACTTC
CATSRDRDRANIQYF
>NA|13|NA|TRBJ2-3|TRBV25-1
TGTGCCAGCAGTGAACCCGGCACAGATACGCAGTATTTT
CASSEPGTDTQYF
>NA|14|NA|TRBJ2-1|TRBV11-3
TGTGCCAGCAGCTTAGTACCGGGGGCGTATGAGCAGTTCTTC
CASSLVPGAYEQFF
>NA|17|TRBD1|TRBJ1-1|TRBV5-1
TGCGCCAGCAGCGGTAACCCGGGACAGGGCTTGAACACTGAAGCTTTCTTT
CASSGNPGQGLNTEAFF
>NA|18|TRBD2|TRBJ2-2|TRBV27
TGTGCCAGCAAGGGACTAGCGGGGGCGATCGCGAACACCGGGGAGCTGTTTTTT
CASKGLAGAIANTGELFF
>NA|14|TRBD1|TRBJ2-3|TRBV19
TGTGCCAGTAGTGACAGACAGGGTACAGATACGCAGTATTTT
CASSDRQGTDTQYF
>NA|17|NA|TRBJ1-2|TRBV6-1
TGTGCCAGCAGTGAAATCTTCAGGGGCTCCAGGAACTATGGCTACACCTTC
CASSEIFRGSRNYGYTF
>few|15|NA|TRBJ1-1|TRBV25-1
TGTGCCAGGATATACACTGGGGGGGACTGCGCTGAAGCTTTCTTT
CARIYTGGDCAEAFF
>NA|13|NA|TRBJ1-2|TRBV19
TGTGCCAGTAGCCCGGACGGATTCTATGGCTACACCTTC
CASSPDGFYGYTF
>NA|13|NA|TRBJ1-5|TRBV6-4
TGTGCCAGCAGTGACTTCGTCGGTCAGCCCCAGCATTTT
CASSDFVGQPQHF